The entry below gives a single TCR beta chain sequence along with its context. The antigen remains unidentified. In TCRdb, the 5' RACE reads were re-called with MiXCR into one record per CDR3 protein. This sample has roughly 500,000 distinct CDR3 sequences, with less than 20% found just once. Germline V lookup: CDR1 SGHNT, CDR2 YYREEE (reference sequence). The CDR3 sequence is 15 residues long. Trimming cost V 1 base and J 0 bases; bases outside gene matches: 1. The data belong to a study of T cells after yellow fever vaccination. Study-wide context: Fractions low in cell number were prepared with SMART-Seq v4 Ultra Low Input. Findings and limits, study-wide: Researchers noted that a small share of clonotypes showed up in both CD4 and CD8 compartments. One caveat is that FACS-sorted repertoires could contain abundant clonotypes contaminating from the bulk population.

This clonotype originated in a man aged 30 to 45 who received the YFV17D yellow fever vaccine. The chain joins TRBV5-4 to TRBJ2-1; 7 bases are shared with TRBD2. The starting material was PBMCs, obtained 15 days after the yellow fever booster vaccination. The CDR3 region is CASSLIAGSYNEQFF. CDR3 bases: TGTGCCAGCAGCTTGATAGCGGGCTCCTACAATGAGCAGTTCTTC.